Detailed here is one T cell receptor (beta chain). This CDR3 region has 13 residues. Trimming stripped 5 bases from V and 4 bases from J, with 9 bases between. In germline, CDR1 is MNHEY, CDR2 SMNVEV (reference sequence). The data derive from a study of blood T cell repertoires in COVID-19. Authors' methods: How many nucleated cells were present was estimated from reference gene primer amplification. Some clones are missing from TCRdb's copy, which holds only in-frame ones; the method was immunoSEQ multiplex PCR. D and trimming were read from the DNA, whereas the V and J calls and clone size are those reported in that table. The sample consists of fewer than 200,000 clones, about 85% of them appearing once.

The receptor comes from a woman in her sixties with COVID-19, enrolled during active disease. What was sequenced was peripheral blood. The chain uses TRBV27 and TRBJ1-3; D is uncertain. The CDR3 region is CASSTTRGNTIYF. The CDR3 nucleotides are TGTGCCAGCAGTACAACCAGGGGAAACACCATATATTTT.